A single sample is the source of the 8 T cell receptor beta chains below, sequenced in a study of blood T cell repertoires in COVID-19. Repertoires were generated with immunoSEQ multiplex PCR, while TCRdb's copy carries only in-frame clones and drops some. This table has a few hundred thousand clones, around 89% appearing once. Sequencing input: PBMCs or T cells enriched from blood (not recorded which). These receptor sequences come from a man between 18 and 35 years old who had recovered from COVID-19.

This clone showed up just once. This sequence joins TRBV5-4 and TRBJ2-1; possibly TRBD2 for D (7 bases). Germline CDR1 is SGHNT and CDR2 is YYREEE (reference sequence). The CDR3 contains 16 residues. With 6 bases removed from V and 1 base from J, the gap between germline ends came to 17 bases. CDR3 loop: CASTPTEGGSYNEQFF. In DNA form, the CDR3 reads TGTGCCAGCACACCAACTGAGGGGGGGTCCTACAATGAGCAGTTCTTC.

J is TRBJ1-2 and V is TRBV7-9; D is ambiguous. Trimming cost V 5 bases and J 6 bases, with 13 bases left between them. The CDR3 extends over 13 amino acids. CDR1 SEHNR and CDR2 FQNEAQ come from the germline V gene (reference sequence). The CDR3 reads CASSDSAGNGYTF. DNA of the CDR3: TGTGCCAGCAGCGATAGCGCGGGGAATGGCTACACCTTC. The full variable domain, rest sourced from reference TRBV7-9 and TRBJ1-2, is DTGVSQNPRHKITKRGQNVTFRCDPISEHNRLYWYRQTLGQGPEFLTYFQNEAQLEKSRLLSDRFSAERPKGSFSTLEIQRTEQGDSAMYLCASSDSAGNGYTFGSGTRLTVV.

V gene TRBV5-1 combines with J gene TRBJ2-3; a possible D gene is TRBD1 (5 bases). The CDR3 has 13 residues. Germline CDR1 is SGHRS and CDR2 is YFSETQ. Trimming pared 2 bases from V and 3 bases from J, leaving 7 bases between. The CDR3 DNA reads as TGCGCCAGCAGCTTATCAGGGACAGATACGCAGTATTTT. Its protein is CASSLSGTDTQYF.

The CDR3 is CASSPGRGNEQYF. CDR3 bases: TGTGCCAGCAGCCCCGGACGGGGAAACGAGCAGTACTTC. This chain joins TRBV21-1 and TRBJ2-7; TRBD2, as called in the table, went unchecked against the DNA. TRBV21-1 constitutes a pseudogene. The CDR3 sequence is 13 residues long.

V gene TRBV6-1 combines with J gene TRBJ2-1; TRBD2 agrees at 9 bases. After removal of 0 bases from V and 6 bases from J, the junction contained 6 bases not matched to a gene. This CDR3 is built from 16 residues. Germline lookup yields CDR1 MNHNS and CDR2 SASEGT. The CDR3 coding sequence is TGTGCCAGCAGTGAAGCGGCGCGGGGGGGCTTCAATGAGCAGTTCTTC. It is translated as CASSEAARGGFNEQFF.

This chain uses TRBV4-2 with TRBJ2-2; TRBD2 matches at 13 bases. There are 17 residues in the CDR3. Per germline, CDR1 LGHNA and CDR2 YNFKEQ. With V trimmed by 0 bases and J by 7 bases, 5 bases remained unmatched. DNA for the CDR3: TGTGCCAGCAGCCAAGAGACTAGCGGGGGGTTGGTCGGGGAGCTGTTTTTT. The encoded protein is CASSQETSGGLVGELFF.

V is TRBV7-9 and J is TRBJ1-2; D unclear. Trimming stripped 8 bases from V and 4 bases from J, with 11 bases between. The CDR3 has 12 amino acids. Germline V gene data show CDR1 as SEHNR and CDR2 as FQNEAQ (reference sequence). CDR3 in DNA: TGTGCCAGCGATGATCTACGCTATGGCTACACCTTC. The encoded protein is CASDDLRYGYTF.

V gene TRBV7-3 combines with J gene TRBJ2-3, with a tentative D call TRBD2 (5 bases). Between the trimmed V and J ends, which lost 5 bases and 4 bases, there was a span of 13 bases. Germline values: CDR1 SGHTA, CDR2 FQGTGA. This CDR3 has 14 residues. CDR3 sequence: CASSRGPSPDTQYF. Written as DNA, the CDR3 is TGTGCCAGCAGCAGAGGACCTAGCCCAGATACGCAGTATTTT.